The entry below gives a single TCR beta chain sequence along with its context. Its antigen is not known. This CDR3 region has 15 residues. From germline, CDR1 is MNHEY and CDR2 SVGAGI. Trimming removed 4 bases from V and 0 bases from J, with 10 bases in between. Per individual sample, 95,000 to 100,000 TCR templates were assayed. The repertoire was sequenced with immunoSEQ multiplex PCR; TCRdb's copy has only in-frame clones and lacks some. The sample holds about 110,000 clones, roughly 92% seen once. This specimen belongs to a study of siplizumab effects on memory and regulatory T cells. General study points: In roughly 75-95% of proliferating CD4+ or CD8+ clones, a naive or memory phenotype could not be assigned.

Source material: CD4+ T cells sorted from blood. The rearrangement links TRBV6-5 to TRBJ1-3, with D hard to call. The TCR comes from a human donor in good health. CDR3 loop: CASSSYQPSGNTIYF. CDR3 bases: TGTGCCAGCAGTTCGTACCAGCCCTCTGGAAACACCATATATTTT.